A single sample gave rise to the 12 T cell receptor beta chains below, sequenced in a study of shared T cell receptors in the human thymus. Repertoires were generated with immunoSEQ multiplex PCR, while TCRdb's copy carries only in-frame clones and drops some. The sample includes some 720,000 clones, around 87% of them seen just once. The data were also submitted as part of a second study, on human thymus T cells.

The sample comprised thymocytes. The source is a boy in the first two years of life with a congenital heart defect.

The chain has TRBV5-4 and TRBJ2-5; TRBD2 aligns across 9 bases. The closer fit of TRBJ2-7 to the DNA end suggests the J call may be wrong. Germline lookup yields CDR1 SGHNT and CDR2 YYREEE (reference sequence). This CDR3 is 19 amino acids long. The CDR3 sequence is CASSFETTSGLGISYEQYF. Written as DNA, the CDR3 is TGTGCCAGCAGCTTCGAGACCACTAGCGGGCTTGGGATATCCTACGAGCAGTACTTC.

This chain uses TRBV7-8 with TRBJ2-7, with 7 bases lining up with TRBD1. With 4 bases clipped from V and 2 bases from J, the junction kept 11 bases outside the gene matches. Germline CDR1 SGHVS, CDR2 FQNEAQ. The CDR3 covers 16 residues. The CDR3 sequence: CASSSLLDRPPYEQYF. In DNA, the CDR3 is TGTGCCAGCAGCTCTTTATTGGACAGGCCCCCCTACGAGCAGTACTTC. The variable domain in full, with the rest retrieved from reference TRBV7-8 and TRBJ2-7, is GAGVSQSPRYKVAKRGQDVALRCDPISGHVSLFWYQQALGQGPEFLTYFQNEAQLDKSGLPSDRFFAERPEGSVSTLKIQRTQQEDSAVYLCASSSLLDRPPYEQYFGPGTRLTVT.

The chain couples TRBV21-1 to TRBJ2-1; no check of the table's D call, TRBD1, against the DNA was made. TRBV21-1 constitutes a pseudogene. CDR3 length: 14 amino acids. The CDR3 bases are TGTGCCAGCAGCAAAGACAGGGCATCGGATGAGCAGTTCTTC. Translating it yields CASSKDRASDEQFF.

This chain connects TRBV27 to TRBJ1-4; 7 positions agree with TRBD1. CDR1 and CDR2 from the germline V gene are MNHEY and SMNVEV (reference sequence). The CDR3 sequence is 18 residues long. Losses at the gene ends were 2 bases for V and 5 bases for J; bases not matched to a gene: 14. For the CDR3, the DNA is TGTGCCAGCAGTTTAGGGCTAGGAGACAGGGTGGAGAATGAAAAACTGTTTTTT. It yields the protein CASSLGLGDRVENEKLFF.

The genes are TRBV6-5 and TRBJ2-7; D is possibly TRBD2 (6 bases). The CDR3 is 16 residues long. V shed 4 bases and J shed 2 bases, with 18 bases lying between them. The germline CDR1 and CDR2 sequences are MNHEY and SVGAGI. The CDR3: CASSLPPGTAAYEQYF. CDR3 nucleotide sequence: TGTGCCAGCAGTTTGCCACCCGGGACTGCAGCCTACGAGCAGTACTTC.

The rearrangement uses TRBV5-1 and TRBJ2-5, with TRBD2 identical over 9 bases. Looked up from germline, CDR1 is SGHRS and CDR2 is YFSETQ. The CDR3 totals 17 residues. The ends lost 1 base at V and 4 bases at J; junction bases unmatched: 11. DNA for the CDR3: TGCGCCAGCAGCTTGTTGGTAGCGGGAGACGCCGGAGAGACCCAGTACTTC. Its protein product is CASSLLVAGDAGETQYF.

The V gene is TRBV9, the J gene TRBJ2-2, with D possibly being TRBD2 (6 bases). This CDR3 has 17 residues. Per germline, CDR1 SGDLS and CDR2 YYNGEE. Trimming pared 6 bases from V and 0 bases from J, leaving 18 bases between. CDR3 coding DNA: TGTGCCAGCACCGCACCAATAGCGGAACCGAACACCGGGGAGCTGTTTTTT. This sequence encodes CASTAPIAEPNTGELFF.

The J gene is TRBJ2-1, the V gene TRBV27; no clear D gene. Germline assignment: CDR1 MNHEY and CDR2 SMNVEV (reference sequence). Trimming took off 1 base at V and 0 bases at J, with 13 bases between the two ends. This CDR3 spans 17 amino acids. CDR3 nucleotide sequence: TGTGCCAGCAGTTTATTCCGCGGTCGGCCCTCCTACAATGAGCAGTTCTTC. This gives the protein CASSLFRGRPSYNEQFF.

V is TRBV5-1 and J is TRBJ2-7, with 9 bases fitting TRBD2. In germline, CDR1 is SGHRS, CDR2 YFSETQ. J gave up 0 bases and V 5 bases, and 6 bases lay outside the gene matches. The CDR3 runs to 15 residues. In DNA form, the CDR3 reads TGCGCCAGCAGGGCGACTAGCGGAGTCTCCTACGAGCAGTACTTC. Amino acid sequence: CASRATSGVSYEQYF.

Regarding this clone: Within the sample, other DNA sequences also encode this same CDR3. The gene calls are TRBV5-1 and TRBJ2-2; TRBD1 matches 7 bases. The CDR3 contains 14 residues. Trimming cost V 0 bases and J 7 bases; bases outside gene matches: 3. Germline V gene data show CDR1 as SGHRS and CDR2 as YFSETQ. CDR3 residues: CASSLGDRGGELFF. CDR3 nucleotide sequence: TGCGCCAGCAGCTTGGGGGACAGAGGCGGGGAGCTGTTTTTT.

This clone showed up just once. The chain employs TRBV5-6 and TRBJ2-5, with 9 bases lining up with TRBD2. The DNA end lines up better with TRBJ2-7; the J call may be wrong. From germline, CDR1 is SGHDT and CDR2 YYEEEE. This CDR3 spans 14 amino acids. CDR3 DNA: TGTGCCAGCAGAACTAGCGGGCTATCCTACGAGCAGTACTTC. This codes for CASRTSGLSYEQYF.

The chain carries TRBV7-6 and TRBJ2-5; 10 nucleotides agree with TRBD1. The CDR3 contains 18 residues. Germline V CDR1 and CDR2: SGHVS, FNYEAQ. Germline trimming cut 5 bases from V and 1 base from J; bases unmatched to any gene: 13. CDR3 sequence: CASSSDRGDRGPQETQYF. The CDR3 nucleotides are TGTGCCAGCAGCAGTGATCGGGGGGACAGGGGACCCCAAGAGACCCAGTACTTC.